These 7 T cell receptor beta chains were all obtained from the same sample, sequenced in a study of cytomegalovirus exposure and HLA in healthy donors. PCR used 60 Vbeta primers and 13 Jbeta primers. TCRdb's table, derived via immunoSEQ multiplex PCR, lists solely in-frame clones and lacks some. The repertoire holds about 120,000 clones, with approximately 80% as singletons. Specimen: PBMCs. These receptors originate from a woman aged 35 to 49 in good health and CMV-seropositive.

This rearrangement joins TRBV2 to TRBJ1-6; D is unclear. The V and J ends lost 5 bases and 12 bases respectively, with 14 bases between them. CDR3 size: 13 residues. CDR1 is SNHLY, CDR2 FYNNEI, per germline. CDR3 DNA: TGTGCCAGCAGTCTCAGTCCACCTCAACCCCTCCACTTT. The encoded protein is CASSLSPPQPLHF. The entire variable domain, with the rest obtained from reference TRBV2 and TRBJ1-6, is as follows: EPEVTQTPSHQVTQMGQEVILRCVPISNHLYFYWYRQILGQKVEFLVSFYNNEISEKSEIFDDQFSVERPDGSNFTLKIRSTKLEDSAMYFCASSLSPPQPLHFGNGTRLTVT.

The V call is TRBV2, the J call TRBJ2-2; no clear D. The CDR3 loop spans 17 amino acids. V lost 3 bases and J 6 bases, leaving 20 bases between the germline ends. Germline values: CDR1 SNHLY, CDR2 FYNNEI. Here the CDR3 DNA reads TGTGCCAGCAGTGACGGTCCCCGGGTATTATGGGCCGGGGAGCTGTTTTTT. Translating gives CASSDGPRVLWAGELFF.

The gene calls are TRBV7-8 and TRBJ2-5; maybe TRBD2 (5 bases). Germline-derived CDR1 and CDR2 are SGHVS and FQNEAQ. This CDR3 is built from 12 residues. V lost 4 bases to trimming and J lost 7 bases, with 10 bases between them. The CDR3 region has the DNA TGTGCCAGCAGCTCCCGGAGCGGGACCCAGTACTTC. Translation: CASSSRSGTQYF.

The rearrangement links TRBV2 to TRBJ2-3; 10 nucleotides agree with TRBD2. This CDR3 has 16 residues. Germline assignment: CDR1 SNHLY and CDR2 FYNNEI. Trimming at V came to 0 bases and at J to 6 bases, leaving 6 bases not matched to a gene. The CDR3 reads CASSEARGLAWDTQYF. The CDR3 DNA is TGTGCCAGCAGTGAAGCGCGGGGACTAGCGTGGGATACGCAGTATTTT.

The genes are TRBV6-1 and TRBJ2-1; 7 bases match TRBD1. The V gene end was trimmed by 8 bases and the J gene end by 8 bases; junction bases not matched to a gene: 15. Germline CDR1 MNHNS, CDR2 SASEGT. The CDR3 has 15 residues. CDR3 region: CASLDNDRVGHEQFF. CDR3 bases: TGTGCCAGCCTCGACAATGACAGGGTAGGGCATGAGCAGTTCTTC.

The chain uses TRBV5-6 and TRBJ2-2, with 9 positions matching TRBD2. The germline CDR1 and CDR2 sequences are SGHDT and YYEEEE. This CDR3 has 16 amino acids. After removal of 8 bases from V and 5 bases from J, the junction contained 13 bases not matched to a gene. The DNA for the CDR3 is TGTGCCAGTCGGTACGGCGATAGCGGGGGAACCGGGGAGCTGTTTTTT. Translating gives CASRYGDSGGTGELFF.

V gene TRBV12-2 combines with J gene TRBJ1-5; the table's D call of TRBD1 was not tested on the DNA. TRBV12-2 corresponds to a pseudogene. The CDR3 contains 17 residues. In nucleotides, the CDR3 is TGTGCAAGTCGCTTAGGAGGAGGGACAGGGGCCAATCAGCCCCAGCATTTT. The encoded protein is CASRLGGGTGANQPQHF.